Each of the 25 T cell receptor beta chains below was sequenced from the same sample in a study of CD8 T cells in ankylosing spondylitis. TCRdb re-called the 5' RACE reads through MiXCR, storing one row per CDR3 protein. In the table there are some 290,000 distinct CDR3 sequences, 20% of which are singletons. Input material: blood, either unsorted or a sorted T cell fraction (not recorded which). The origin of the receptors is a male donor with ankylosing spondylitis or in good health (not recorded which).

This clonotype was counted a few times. The CDR3, as DNA: TGTGCCAGCAGCTTAGGTGTGACTAGCGGTTTCTCCTACAATGAGCAGTTCTTC. This codes for CASSLGVTSGFSYNEQFF. This chain connects TRBV11-1 to TRBJ2-1; 9 nucleotides line up with TRBD2. The CDR3 contains 18 residues. The germline CDR1 and CDR2 sequences are SGHAT and FQDESV (reference sequence). The V and J ends lost 1 base and 0 bases, in that order; junction bases with no gene match: 7.

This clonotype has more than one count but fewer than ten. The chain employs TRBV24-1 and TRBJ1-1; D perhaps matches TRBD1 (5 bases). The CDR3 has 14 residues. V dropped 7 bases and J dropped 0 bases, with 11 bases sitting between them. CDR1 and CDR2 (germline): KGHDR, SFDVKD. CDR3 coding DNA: TGTGCCACCAGCGCCGGGGGGATGAACACTGAAGCTTTCTTT. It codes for CATSAGGMNTEAFF.

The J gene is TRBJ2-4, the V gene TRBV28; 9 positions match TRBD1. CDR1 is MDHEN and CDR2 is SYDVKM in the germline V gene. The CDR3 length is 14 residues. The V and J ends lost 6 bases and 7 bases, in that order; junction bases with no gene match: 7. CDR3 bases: TGTGCCAGCAGCTGGACAGGGGTGTTGAACATTCAGTACTTC. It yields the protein CASSWTGVLNIQYF.

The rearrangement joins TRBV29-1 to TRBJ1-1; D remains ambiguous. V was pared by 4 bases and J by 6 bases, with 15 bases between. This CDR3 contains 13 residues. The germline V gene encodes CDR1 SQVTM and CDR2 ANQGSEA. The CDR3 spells CSVGPIFGSEAFF. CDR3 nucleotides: TGCAGCGTTGGACCCATCTTCGGCTCTGAAGCTTTCTTT.

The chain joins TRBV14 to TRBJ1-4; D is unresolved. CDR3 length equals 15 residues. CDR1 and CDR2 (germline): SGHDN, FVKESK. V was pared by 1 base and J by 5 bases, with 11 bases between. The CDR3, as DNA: TGTGCCAGCAGCCAAGGGAACAGCTTAAATGAAAAACTGTTTTTT. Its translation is CASSQGNSLNEKLFF.

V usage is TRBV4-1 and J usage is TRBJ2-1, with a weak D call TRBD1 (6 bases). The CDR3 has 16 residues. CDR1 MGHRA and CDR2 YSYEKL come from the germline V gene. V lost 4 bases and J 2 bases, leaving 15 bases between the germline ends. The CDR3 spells CASSPYPDSTYNEQFF. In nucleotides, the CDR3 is TGCGCCAGCAGCCCTTATCCGGACAGTACCTACAATGAGCAGTTCTTC.

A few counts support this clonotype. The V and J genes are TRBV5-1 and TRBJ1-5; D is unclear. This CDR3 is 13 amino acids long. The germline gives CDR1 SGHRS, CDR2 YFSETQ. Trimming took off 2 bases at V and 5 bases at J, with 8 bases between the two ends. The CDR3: CASSFDGYQPQHF. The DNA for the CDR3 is TGCGCCAGCAGCTTCGACGGGTATCAGCCCCAGCATTTT.

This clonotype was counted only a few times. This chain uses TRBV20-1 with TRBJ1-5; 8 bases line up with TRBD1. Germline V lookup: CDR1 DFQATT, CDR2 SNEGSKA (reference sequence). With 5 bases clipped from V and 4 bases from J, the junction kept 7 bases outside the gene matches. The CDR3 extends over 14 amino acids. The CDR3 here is CSARTGQGNQPQHF. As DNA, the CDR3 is TGCAGTGCTCGGACCGGACAGGGAAATCAGCCCCAGCATTTT.

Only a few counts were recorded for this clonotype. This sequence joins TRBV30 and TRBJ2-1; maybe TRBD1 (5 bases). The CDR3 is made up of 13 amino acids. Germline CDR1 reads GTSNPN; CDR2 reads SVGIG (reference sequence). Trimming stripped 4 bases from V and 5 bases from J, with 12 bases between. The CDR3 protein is CAWTSGRDNEQFF. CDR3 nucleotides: TGTGCCTGGACTTCGGGCAGGGACAATGAGCAGTTCTTC.

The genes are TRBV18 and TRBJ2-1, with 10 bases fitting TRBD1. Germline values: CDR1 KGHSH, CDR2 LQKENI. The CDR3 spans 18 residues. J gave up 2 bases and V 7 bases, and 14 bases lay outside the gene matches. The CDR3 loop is CASFLYGPGTGAYNEQFF. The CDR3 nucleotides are TGTGCCAGCTTTCTATACGGACCCGGGACAGGGGCCTACAATGAGCAGTTCTTC.

This CDR3 reads CAISDGQRNQPQHF. The CDR3 nucleotides are TGTGCCATCAGTGACGGACAGAGAAATCAGCCCCAGCATTTT. This chain uses TRBV10-3 with TRBJ1-5; TRBD1 is a possible D gene (6 bases). V lost 3 bases and J lost 4, with 10 bases in between. The CDR3 is 14 amino acids. Per germline, CDR1 ENHRY and CDR2 SYGVKD.

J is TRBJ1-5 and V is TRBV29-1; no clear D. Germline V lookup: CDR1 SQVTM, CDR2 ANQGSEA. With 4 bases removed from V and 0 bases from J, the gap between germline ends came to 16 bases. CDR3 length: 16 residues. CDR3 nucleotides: TGCAGCGTTGTTGTTATCGGTGACTCTAGCAATCAGCCCCAGCATTTT. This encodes CSVVVIGDSSNQPQHF. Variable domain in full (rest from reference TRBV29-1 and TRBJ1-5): SAVISQKPSRDICQRGTSLTIQCQVDSQVTMMFWYRQQPGQSLTLIATANQGSEATYESGFVIDKFPISRPNLTFSTLTVSNMSPEDSSIYLCSVVVIGDSSNQPQHFGDGTRLSIL.

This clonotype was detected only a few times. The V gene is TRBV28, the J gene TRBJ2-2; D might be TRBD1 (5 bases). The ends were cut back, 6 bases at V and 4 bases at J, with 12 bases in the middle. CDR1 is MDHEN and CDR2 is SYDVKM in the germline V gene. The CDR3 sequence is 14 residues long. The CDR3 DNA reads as TGTGCCAGCAGGGGGCCCACCTTCACCGGGGAGCTGTTTTTT. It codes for CASRGPTFTGELFF.

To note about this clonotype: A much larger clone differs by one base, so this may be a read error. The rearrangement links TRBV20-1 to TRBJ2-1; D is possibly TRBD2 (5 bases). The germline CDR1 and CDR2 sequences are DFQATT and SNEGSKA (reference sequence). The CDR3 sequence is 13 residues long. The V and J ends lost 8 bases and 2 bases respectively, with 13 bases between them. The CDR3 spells CSLVGAPYNEQFF. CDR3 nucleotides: TGCAGTCTAGTGGGAGCCCCCTACAATGAGCAGTTCTTC.

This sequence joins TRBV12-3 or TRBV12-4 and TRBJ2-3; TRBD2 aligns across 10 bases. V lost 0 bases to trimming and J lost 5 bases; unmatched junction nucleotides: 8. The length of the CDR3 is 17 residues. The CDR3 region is CASSLALRASGGDTQYF. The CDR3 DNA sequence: TGTGCCAGCAGTTTAGCGCTACGGGCTAGCGGGGGAGATACGCAGTATTTT.

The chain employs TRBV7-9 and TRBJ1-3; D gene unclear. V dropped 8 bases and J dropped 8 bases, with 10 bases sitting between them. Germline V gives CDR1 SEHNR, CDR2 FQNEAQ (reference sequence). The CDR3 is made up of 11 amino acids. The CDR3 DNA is TGTGCCAGCGGGCCCCTGGACACCATATATTTT. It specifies CASGPLDTIYF.

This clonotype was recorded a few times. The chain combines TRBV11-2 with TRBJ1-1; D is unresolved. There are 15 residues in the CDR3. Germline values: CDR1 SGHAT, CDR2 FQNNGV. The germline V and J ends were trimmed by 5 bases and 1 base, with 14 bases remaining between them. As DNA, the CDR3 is TGTGCCAGCAGCGTCCGGGGTCTATCGAACACTGAAGCTTTCTTT. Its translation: CASSVRGLSNTEAFF.

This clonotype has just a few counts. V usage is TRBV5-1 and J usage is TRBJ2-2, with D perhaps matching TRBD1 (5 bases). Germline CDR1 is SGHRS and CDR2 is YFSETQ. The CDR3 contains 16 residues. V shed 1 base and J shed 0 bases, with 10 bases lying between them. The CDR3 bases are TGCGCCAGCAGCTTGTCCGGACACTCGAACACCGGGGAGCTGTTTTTT. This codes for CASSLSGHSNTGELFF.

This CDR3 is CASSQGPRTGYQPQHF. In nucleotides, the CDR3 is TGTGCCAGCAGCCAAGGACCTCGGACAGGGTATCAGCCCCAGCATTTT. The V and J genes are TRBV3-1 and TRBJ1-5, with 8 bases aligning to TRBD1. Germline trimming cut 1 base from V and 5 bases from J; bases unmatched to any gene: 7. The V gene's germline CDR1 is LGHDT and CDR2 YNNKEL (reference sequence). The CDR3 is 16 amino acids.

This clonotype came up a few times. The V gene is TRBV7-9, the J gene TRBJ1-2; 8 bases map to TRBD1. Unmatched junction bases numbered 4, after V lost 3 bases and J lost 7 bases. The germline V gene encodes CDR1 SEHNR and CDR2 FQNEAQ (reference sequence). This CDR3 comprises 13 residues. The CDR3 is CASSFGQGGGYTF. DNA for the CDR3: TGTGCCAGCAGCTTTGGACAGGGTGGTGGCTACACCTTC.

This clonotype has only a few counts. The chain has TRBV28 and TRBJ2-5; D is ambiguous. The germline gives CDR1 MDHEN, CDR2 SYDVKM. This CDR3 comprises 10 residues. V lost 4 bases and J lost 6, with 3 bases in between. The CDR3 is CASSSKTQYF. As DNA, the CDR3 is TGTGCCAGCAGTTCCAAGACCCAGTACTTC. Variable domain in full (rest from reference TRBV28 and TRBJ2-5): DVKVTQSSRYLVKRTGEKVFLECVQDMDHENMFWYRQDPGLGLRLIYFSYDVKMKEKGDIPEGYSVSREKKERFSLILESASTNQTSMYLCASSSKTQYFGPGTRLLVL.

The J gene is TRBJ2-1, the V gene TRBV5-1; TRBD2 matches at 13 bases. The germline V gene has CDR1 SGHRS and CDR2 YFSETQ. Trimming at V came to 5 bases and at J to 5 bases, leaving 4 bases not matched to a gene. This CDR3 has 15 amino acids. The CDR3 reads CASRSGTSGNNEQFF. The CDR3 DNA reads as TGCGCCAGCAGGTCCGGGACTAGCGGGAACAATGAGCAGTTCTTC.

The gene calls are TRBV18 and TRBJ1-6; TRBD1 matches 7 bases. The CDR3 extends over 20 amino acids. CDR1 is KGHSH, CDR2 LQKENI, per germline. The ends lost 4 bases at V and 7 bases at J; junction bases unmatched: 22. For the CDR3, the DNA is TGTGCCAGCTCACAAAGCTTTCGCACGGAGGGGGCCTATCGGAATTCACCCCTCCACTTT. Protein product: CASSQSFRTEGAYRNSPLHF.

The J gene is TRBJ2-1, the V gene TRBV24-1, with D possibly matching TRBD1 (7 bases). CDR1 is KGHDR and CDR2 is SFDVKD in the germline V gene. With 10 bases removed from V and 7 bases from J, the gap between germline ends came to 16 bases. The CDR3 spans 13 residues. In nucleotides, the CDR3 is TGTGCCACGTCAGGGGGGCTTTTGAATGAGCAGTTCTTC. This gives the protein CATSGGLLNEQFF.

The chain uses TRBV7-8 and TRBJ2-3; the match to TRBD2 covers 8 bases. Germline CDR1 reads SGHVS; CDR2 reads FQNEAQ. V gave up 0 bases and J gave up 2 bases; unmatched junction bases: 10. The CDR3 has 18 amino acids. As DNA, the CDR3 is TGTGCCAGCAGCTTAGCTAGTATTAGCGGGATTAACACAGATACGCAGTATTTT. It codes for CASSLASISGINTDTQYF.